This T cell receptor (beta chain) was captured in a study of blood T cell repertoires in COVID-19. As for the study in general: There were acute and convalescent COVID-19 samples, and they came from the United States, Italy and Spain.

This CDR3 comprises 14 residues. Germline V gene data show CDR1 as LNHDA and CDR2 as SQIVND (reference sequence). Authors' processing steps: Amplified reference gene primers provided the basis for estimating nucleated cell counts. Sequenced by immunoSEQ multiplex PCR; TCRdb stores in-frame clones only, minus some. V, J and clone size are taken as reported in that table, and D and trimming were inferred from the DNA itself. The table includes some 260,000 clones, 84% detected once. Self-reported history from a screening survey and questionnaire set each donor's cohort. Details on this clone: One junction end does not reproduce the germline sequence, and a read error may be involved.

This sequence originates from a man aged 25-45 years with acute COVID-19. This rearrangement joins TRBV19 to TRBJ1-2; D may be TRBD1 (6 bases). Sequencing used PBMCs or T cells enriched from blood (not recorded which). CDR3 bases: TGTGCCAGTAGTATGCCAGGGGCGAACTATGACTACACCTTC. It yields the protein CASSMPGANYDYTF.